The 17 T cell receptor beta chains presented below share a single source sample, sequenced in a study of vaccination and CD4 T cells after COVID-19. Their target antigens are unknown. Cultured CD4+ T-cell DNA underwent Oncomine TCR Beta short-read sequencing. A single record per CDR3 protein comes from TCRdb applying MiXCR to the PCR reads. Here the sample spans 9,000 to 13,000 distinct CDR3 sequences, 50% to 70% being singletons. Treatment of the sample: approximately 9-day PBMC culture with coronavirus spike peptide pools or control peptides (ViraFEST assay). Sequencing used CD4+ T cells from blood, cultured in vitro. The origin of the receptors is a human donor who had recovered from COVID-19.

This chain joins TRBV6-1 and TRBJ1-2; the D gene is possibly TRBD1 (5 bases). CDR3 length equals 14 residues. Germline V CDR1 and CDR2: MNHNS, SASEGT. Trimming removed 5 bases at V and 3 bases at J, with 13 bases between. The CDR3 reads CASSIMTEDYGYTF. The CDR3 nucleotides read TGTGCCAGCAGTATCATGACAGAAGACTATGGCTACACCTTC.

Notes on this clonotype: One base away lies a much larger clone, so this may be a sequencing read error. V usage is TRBV5-4 and J usage is TRBJ2-5, with 14 positions matching TRBD2. CDR1 is SGHNT and CDR2 is YYREEE in the germline V gene (reference sequence). V gave up 3 bases and J gave up 2 bases; unmatched junction bases: 6. The CDR3 has 17 residues. The chain's CDR3 is CASSSGLAGAPQETQYF. CDR3 bases: TGTGCCAGCAGCTCGGGACTAGCGGGGGCCCCTCAAGAGACCCAGTACTTC.

The rearrangement joins TRBV7-9 to TRBJ1-2, with D possibly matching TRBD1 (5 bases). The germline V gene has CDR1 SEHNR and CDR2 FQNEAQ (reference sequence). The CDR3 spans 12 residues. V shed 3 bases and J shed 8 bases, with 10 bases lying between them. DNA for the CDR3: TGTGCCAGCAGCTTTGAGGGGTACGGCTACACCTTC. This translates into CASSFEGYGYTF.

This clonotype turned up a few times. The chain couples TRBV12-3 or TRBV12-4 to TRBJ1-5, with D possibly TRBD1 on 5 matching bases. The length of the CDR3 is 14 residues. Trimming took off 8 bases at V and 6 bases at J, with 17 bases between the two ends. CDR3 loop: CASRSHGDGQPQHF. For the CDR3, the DNA is TGTGCCAGCCGTTCCCACGGGGACGGTCAGCCCCAGCATTTT.

The chain recombines TRBV24-1 with TRBJ2-5; D is unresolved. The CDR3 consists of 13 residues. Trimming left V 4 bases short and J 5 bases short, with 10 bases between. From germline, CDR1 is KGHDR and CDR2 SFDVKD. This chain's CDR3 is CATSDSGGETQYF. The CDR3 coding sequence is TGTGCCACCAGTGACTCCGGCGGCGAGACCCAGTACTTC.

The chain recombines TRBV12-3 or TRBV12-4 with TRBJ1-2, with TRBD1 as a possible D gene (6 bases). This CDR3 has 12 residues. V was pared by 6 bases and J by 7 bases, with 12 bases between. This chain's CDR3 is CASRIQGSGYTF. CDR3 in DNA: TGTGCCAGCAGAATACAGGGATCTGGCTACACCTTC.

The chain recombines TRBV11-3 with TRBJ2-2; D not certain. V was pared by 2 bases and J by 7 bases, with 11 bases between. The CDR3 is made up of 14 amino acids. Germline CDR1 SGHNT, CDR2 YENEEA. The CDR3 here is CASSLLPQLGELFF. As DNA, the CDR3 is TGTGCCAGCAGCTTACTACCCCAACTCGGGGAGCTGTTTTTT.

This chain links TRBV30 with TRBJ2-1, with D perhaps TRBD2 (6 bases). This CDR3 is 15 amino acids long. V was clipped by 0 bases and J by 7 bases, with 16 bases between them. Germline V gene sequence: CDR1 GTSNPN, CDR2 SVGIG (reference sequence). The CDR3 bases are TGTGCCTGGAGTGTACGCAGCGGGCCAGGGAATGAGCAGTTCTTC. Translated, it gives CAWSVRSGPGNEQFF.

This chain joins TRBV28 and TRBJ1-5; TRBD1 might be the D (6 bases). This CDR3 contains 15 residues. Per the germline V gene, CDR1 is MDHEN and CDR2 is SYDVKM. Trimming took off 6 bases at V and 1 base at J, with 13 bases between the two ends. The CDR3 DNA follows: TGTGCCAGCAGGACAGGAACGACAAGCAATCAGCCCCAGCATTTT. Its protein is CASRTGTTSNQPQHF.

This chain joins TRBV11-2 and TRBJ1-2; D gene ambiguous. V was pared by 8 bases and J by 8 bases, with 33 bases between. This CDR3 is 18 amino acids long. CDR1 is SGHAT and CDR2 is FQNNGV in the germline V gene. As DNA, the CDR3 is TGTGCCAGCTCAAACGGAAATAGCTTAGGGCGTCAAATAAGGGGCTACACCTTC. Protein sequence: CASSNGNSLGRQIRGYTF.

This chain links TRBV5-4 with TRBJ1-2, with TRBD1 matching over 8 bases. This CDR3 region has 14 residues. V trimming: 5 bases; J trimming: 5 bases; junction bases outside the gene matches: 8. CDR1 is SGHNT and CDR2 is YYREEE in the germline V gene (reference sequence). CDR3 bases: TGTGCCAGCAGAACCGGGACAGGCGGTTATGGCTACACCTTC. Translated: CASRTGTGGYGYTF.

A few counts support this clonotype. This chain joins TRBV6-1 and TRBJ1-1, with D uncertain. The CDR3 is made up of 15 amino acids. Germline V gives CDR1 MNHNS, CDR2 SASEGT. The V and J ends lost 6 bases and 4 bases respectively, with 18 bases between them. CDR3 amino acids: CASSLRGPTGTEAFF. The DNA for the CDR3 is TGTGCCAGCAGCCTTCGGGGTCCAACCGGCACTGAAGCTTTCTTT.

J is TRBJ1-1 and V is TRBV27; 7 nucleotides align to TRBD1. Looked up from germline, CDR1 is MNHEY and CDR2 is SMNVEV (reference sequence). The trim removed 8 bases at V and 4 bases at J, leaving 7 bases unmatched. The CDR3 is made up of 13 amino acids. In DNA form, the CDR3 reads TGTGCCAGCGCTTACAGGGGAGGCACTGAAGCTTTCTTT. This translates into CASAYRGGTEAFF.

As for this clonotype: Its ends do not fully match the called genes, so a read error is possible. The chain uses TRBV30 and TRBJ1-5; D remains ambiguous. Germline V gives CDR1 GTSNPN, CDR2 SVGIG (reference sequence). The CDR3 sequence is 14 residues long. The CDR3 protein is CAWAIEKSDQPQLF. The CDR3 region has the DNA TGTGCCTGGGCCATCGAAAAATCGGATCAGCCCCAGCTTTTT.

The chain carries TRBV25-1 and TRBJ2-7; 10 bases match TRBD2. Germline values: CDR1 MGHDK, CDR2 SYGVNS. Unmatched junction bases numbered 6, after V lost 1 base and J lost 3 bases. The CDR3 contains 16 residues. CDR3 sequence reads: CASSEFRASGGYEQYF. The CDR3 DNA reads TGTGCCAGCAGTGAATTTAGGGCTAGCGGGGGCTACGAGCAGTACTTC.

This clonotype was observed a handful of times. The rearrangement uses TRBV7-8 and TRBJ1-1; D may be TRBD1 (5 bases). The CDR3 spans 12 residues. CDR1 and CDR2 from the germline V gene are SGHVS and FQNEAQ. V lost 0 bases, J lost 7 bases, and 6 bases lay in between. The CDR3 DNA reads as TGTGCCAGCAGCTTAGCCGGGGGTGAAGCTTTCTTT. As protein: CASSLAGGEAFF.

This clonotype is a singleton in its sample. The chain employs TRBV6-1 and TRBJ2-2; a weak D match, TRBD1 (5 bases). This CDR3 has 13 residues. Trimming removed 10 bases at V and 7 bases at J, with 16 bases between. Per germline, CDR1 MNHNS and CDR2 SASEGT. The DNA for the CDR3 is TGTGCCACACAGGTTATGGTCAACGGGGAGCTGTTTTTT. Translated: CATQVMVNGELFF.